The clone carrying this TCR beta chain was recorded at least ten times. What it binds is unknown. V dropped 6 bases and J dropped 3; count of bases not matched to a gene: 5. The germline V gene has CDR1 MNHEY and CDR2 SVGEGT. This CDR3 comprises 14 residues. This specimen belongs to a study of T cells in Graves' hyperthyroidism and ophthalmopathy. Ophthalmopathy in the patients scored at least 3 on Clinical Activity Score and at least 4 on NOSPECS grade, lasting under 3 months. PBMCs were collected from an approximately 10 ml volume of fresh peripheral blood. The CDR3 regions of TCR beta were amplified from RNA transcripts. When the TCR CDR3 underwent first-round RT-PCR, the HTBI primer set was used. MiXCR, applied by TCRdb to the multiplex PCR reads, yields one record per CDR3 protein. The repertoire has approximately 300,000 distinct CDR3 sequences, about a sixth of them found once; the top ten carry around 57%.

Study-wide results and limits: Most clonotypes expanded in the thyroid (above 0.001) were also present in blood.

Source material: blood. The TCR comes from a woman in her fifties or sixties with Graves' ophthalmopathy. This chain joins TRBV6-2 or TRBV6-3 and TRBJ2-7, with 10 bases that match TRBD2. In DNA form, the CDR3 reads TGTGCCAGCAGGCTAGCGGGAGCTTTCTACGAGCAGTACTTC. This gives the protein CASRLAGAFYEQYF.